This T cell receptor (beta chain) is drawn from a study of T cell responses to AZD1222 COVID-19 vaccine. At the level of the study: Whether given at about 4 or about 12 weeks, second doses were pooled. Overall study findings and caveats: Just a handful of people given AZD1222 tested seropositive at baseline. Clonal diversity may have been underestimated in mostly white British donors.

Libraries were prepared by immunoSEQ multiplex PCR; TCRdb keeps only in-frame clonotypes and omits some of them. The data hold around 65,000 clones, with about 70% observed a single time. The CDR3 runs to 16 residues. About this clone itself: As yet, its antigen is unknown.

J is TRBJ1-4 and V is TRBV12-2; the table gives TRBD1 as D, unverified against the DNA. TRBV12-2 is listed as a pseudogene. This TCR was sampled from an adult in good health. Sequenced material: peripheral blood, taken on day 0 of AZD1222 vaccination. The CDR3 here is CASRLALGQGGEKLFF. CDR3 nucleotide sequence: TGTGCAAGTCGCTTAGCGCTGGGACAGGGCGGCGAAAAACTGTTTTTT.